The entry below describes one TCR beta chain. These data originate in a study of blood T cell repertoires in COVID-19. In the authors' workflow: Scientists estimated how many nucleated cells there were by amplifying reference gene primers. Assay used: immunoSEQ multiplex PCR; TCRdb lists only in-frame clones, some missing. The V and J calls and clone size were taken over from that table, and D and trimming were inferred from the DNA. This sample has tens of thousands of clones, with roughly nine tenths found just once. Patients in Seattle were enrolled during active infection, then followed longitudinally. This CDR3 is 16 amino acids long. In germline, CDR1 is SGHNT, CDR2 YENEEA. Trimming stripped 0 bases from V and 3 bases from J, with 12 bases between.

The chain couples TRBV11-3 to TRBJ2-1; possible D gene TRBD2, 6 bases. This clonotype was obtained from a man in his 60s with COVID-19, enrolled during active disease. Sequences were obtained from peripheral blood. CDR3 loop: CASSLDQPGDYNEQFF. Written as DNA, the CDR3 is TGTGCCAGCAGCTTAGATCAGCCGGGAGACTACAATGAGCAGTTCTTC.